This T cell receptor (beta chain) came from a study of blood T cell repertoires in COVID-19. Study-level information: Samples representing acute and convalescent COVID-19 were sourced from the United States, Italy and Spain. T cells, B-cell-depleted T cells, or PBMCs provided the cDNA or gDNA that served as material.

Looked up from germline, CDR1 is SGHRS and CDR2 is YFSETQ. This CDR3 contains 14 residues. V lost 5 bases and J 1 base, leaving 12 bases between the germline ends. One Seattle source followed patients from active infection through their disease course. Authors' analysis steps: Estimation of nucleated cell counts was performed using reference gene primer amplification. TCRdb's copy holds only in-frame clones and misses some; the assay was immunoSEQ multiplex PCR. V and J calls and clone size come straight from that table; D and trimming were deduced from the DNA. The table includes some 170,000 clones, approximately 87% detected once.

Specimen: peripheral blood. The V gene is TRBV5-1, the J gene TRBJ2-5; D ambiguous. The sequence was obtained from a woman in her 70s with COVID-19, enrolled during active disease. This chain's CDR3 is CASSIALGQETQYF. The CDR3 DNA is TGCGCCAGCAGTATAGCCTTGGGCCAAGAGACCCAGTACTTC.